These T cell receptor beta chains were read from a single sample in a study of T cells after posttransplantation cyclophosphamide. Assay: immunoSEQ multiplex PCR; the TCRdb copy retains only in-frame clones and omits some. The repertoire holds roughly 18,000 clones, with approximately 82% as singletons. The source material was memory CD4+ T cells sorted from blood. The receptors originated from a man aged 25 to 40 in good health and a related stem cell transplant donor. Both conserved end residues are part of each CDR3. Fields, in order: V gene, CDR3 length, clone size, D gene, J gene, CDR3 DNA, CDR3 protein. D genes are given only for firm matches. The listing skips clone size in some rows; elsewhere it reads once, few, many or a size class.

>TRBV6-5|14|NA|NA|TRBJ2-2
TGTGCCAGCAGTAACAACAGGGAATCCGGGGAGCTGTTTTTT
CASSNNRESGELFF
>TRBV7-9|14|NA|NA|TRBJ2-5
TGTGCCAGCAGCTTCTCCGGGACAAGGGAGACCCAGTACTTC
CASSFSGTRETQYF
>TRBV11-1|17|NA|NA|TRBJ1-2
TGTGCCAGCAGCTTAGAGCCCCCCACCGGGGGTTACTATGGCTACACCTTC
CASSLEPPTGGYYGYTF
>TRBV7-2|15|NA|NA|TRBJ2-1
TGTGCCAGCAGCTTAGACACCTTACCCTACAATGAGCAGTTCTTC
CASSLDTLPYNEQFF
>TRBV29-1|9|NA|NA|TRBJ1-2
TGCAGCGTCTTAGAAGGCTACACCTTC
CSVLEGYTF
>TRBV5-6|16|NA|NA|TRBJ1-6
TGTGCCAGCAGCTTTGGCGCGGGGGGGGGTAATTCACCCCTCCACTTT
CASSFGAGGGNSPLHF
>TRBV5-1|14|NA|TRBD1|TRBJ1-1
TGCGCCAGCAGCCAACAGGGGGCGGGCACTGAAGCTTTCTTT
CASSQQGAGTEAFF
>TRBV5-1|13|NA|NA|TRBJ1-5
TGCGCCAGCAGCCCCGACAGGAATCAGCCCCAGCATTTT
CASSPDRNQPQHF
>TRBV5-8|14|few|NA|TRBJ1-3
TGTGCCAGCAGGGTCAGGGCGTCTGGAAACACCATATATTTT
CASRVRASGNTIYF
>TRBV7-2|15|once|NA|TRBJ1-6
TGTGCCAGCAGACCATCCCAGGGCCTTAATTCACCCCTCCACTTT
CASRPSQGLNSPLHF
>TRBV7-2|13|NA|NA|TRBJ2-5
TGTGCCAGCAGCTTCAGGGGTTTAGAGACCCAGTACTTC
CASSFRGLETQYF
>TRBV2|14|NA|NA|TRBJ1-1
TGTGCCAGCAGTGACGTGGCAGGGTACACTGAAGCTTTCTTT
CASSDVAGYTEAFF
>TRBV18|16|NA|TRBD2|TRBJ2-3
TGTGCCAGCTCACCAAGACTAGCGGCCCTCACAGATACGCAGTATTTT
CASSPRLAALTDTQYF
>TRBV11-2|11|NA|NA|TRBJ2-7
TGTGCCAGCAGCCCCGGGAGTGGGCAGTACTTC
CASSPGSGQYF
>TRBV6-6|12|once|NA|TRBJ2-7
TGTGCCAGCAGTTCGGGTGTAGGCGAGCAGTACTTC
CASSSGVGEQYF
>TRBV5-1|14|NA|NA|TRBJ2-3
TGCGCCAGCAGCTTGGTTCCGGGAGCAGATACGCAGTATTTT
CASSLVPGADTQYF
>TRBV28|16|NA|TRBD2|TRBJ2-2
TGTGCCAGCAGTTCTGTTGGTAGCGGGGCCACCGGGGAGCTGTTTTTT
CASSSVGSGATGELFF
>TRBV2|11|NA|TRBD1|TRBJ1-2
TGTGCCAGCAGTTGGGACAGAGGCTACACCTTC
CASSWDRGYTF
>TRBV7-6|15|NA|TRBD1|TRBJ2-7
TGTGCCAGCAGCTCGGACAGGGGTTTGTTAGTTGAGCAGTACTTC
CASSSDRGLLVEQYF
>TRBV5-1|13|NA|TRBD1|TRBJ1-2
TGCGCCAGCAGCGGCGACAGGGGGAATGGCTACACCTTC
CASSGDRGNGYTF
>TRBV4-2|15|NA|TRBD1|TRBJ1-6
TGTGCCAGCAGCCAAGAGACAGGGAGGCAATCACCCCTCCACTTT
CASSQETGRQSPLHF
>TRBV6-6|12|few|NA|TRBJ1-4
TGTGCCAGCACCCAACCACAGGAAAAACTGTTTTTT
CASTQPQEKLFF
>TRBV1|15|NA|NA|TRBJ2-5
TGCACCAGCAGCCATTTTATTAGCGGGGAAGAGACCCAGTACTTC
CTSSHFISGEETQYF
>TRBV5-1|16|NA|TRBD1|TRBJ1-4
TGCGCCAGCAGCCGAACACTGGGACAGGGTGAAGAAAAACTGTTTTTT
CASSRTLGQGEEKLFF
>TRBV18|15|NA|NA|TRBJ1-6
TGTGCCAGCTCACCAGTAAGGGGTAACAATTCACCCCTCCACTTT
CASSPVRGNNSPLHF
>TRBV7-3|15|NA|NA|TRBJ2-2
TGTGCCAGCAGCTCTGCGGCAGGAGGAGCCGGGGAGCTGTTTTTT
CASSSAAGGAGELFF
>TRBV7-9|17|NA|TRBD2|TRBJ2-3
TGTGCCAGCAGCGCGGGGGGAGTCAGAGCCATCACAGATACGCAGTATTTT
CASSAGGVRAITDTQYF
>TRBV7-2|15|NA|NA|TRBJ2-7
TGTGCCAGCAGCTTAGGCCCTAGGACTCTCTACGAGCAGTACTTC
CASSLGPRTLYEQYF
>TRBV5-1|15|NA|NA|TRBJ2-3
TGCGCCAGCAGCCTCGAACAGGGAAACACAGATACGCAGTATTTT
CASSLEQGNTDTQYF
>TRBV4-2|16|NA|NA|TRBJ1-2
TGTGCCAGCACGATTTCACCCGGCAGGCGCGACTATGGCTACACCTTC
CASTISPGRRDYGYTF
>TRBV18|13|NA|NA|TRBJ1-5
TGTGCCAGCTCCTCCATGGCTGATCAGCCCCAGCATTTT
CASSSMADQPQHF
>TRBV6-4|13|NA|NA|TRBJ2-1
TGTGCCAGCAGTGAACTACCCCACACTGAGCAGTTCTTC
CASSELPHTEQFF
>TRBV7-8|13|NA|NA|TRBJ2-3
TGTGCCAGCAGCTTAGATGGGCCAGATACGCAGTATTTT
CASSLDGPDTQYF
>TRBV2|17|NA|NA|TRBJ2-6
TGTGCCAGCAGTGAAACAGCCACCCACCACGGGGCCAACGTCCTGACTTTC
CASSETATHHGANVLTF
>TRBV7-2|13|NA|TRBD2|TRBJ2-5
TGTGCCAGCAGCTTTGGGGAGGGTGGGACCCAGTACTTC
CASSFGEGGTQYF
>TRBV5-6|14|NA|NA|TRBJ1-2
TGTGCCAGCAGCCCCGGACAGAGGAACTATGGCTACACCTTC
CASSPGQRNYGYTF
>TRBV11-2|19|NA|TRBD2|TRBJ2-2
TGTGCCAGCAGCTTAGTAGTAAGCGGGGGGGCCTACAACACCGGGGAGCTGTTTTTT
CASSLVVSGGAYNTGELFF
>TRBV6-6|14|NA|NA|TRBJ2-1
TGTGCCAGCAGTTACGCGGGCCTAGGGAATGAGCAGTTCTTC
CASSYAGLGNEQFF
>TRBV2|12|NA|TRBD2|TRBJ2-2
TGTGCCAGCATGACTAGCCCCGGGGAGCTGTTTTTT
CASMTSPGELFF
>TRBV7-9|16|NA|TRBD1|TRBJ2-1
TGTGCCAGCAGCTTAGTGGCGGCAGGGGGCATCAATGAGCAGTTCTTC
CASSLVAAGGINEQFF
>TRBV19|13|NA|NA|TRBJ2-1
TGTGCCAGTAGCCGGGGTAGCGATCGAGAGCAGTTCTTC
CASSRGSDREQFF
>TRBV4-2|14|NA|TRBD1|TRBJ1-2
TGTGCCAGCAGCCAAGACCGGACAGGGAGCGGCTACACCTTC
CASSQDRTGSGYTF
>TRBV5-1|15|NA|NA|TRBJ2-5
TGCGCCAGCAACCCGAGCCAGGGGATTGGAGAGACCCAGTACTTC
CASNPSQGIGETQYF
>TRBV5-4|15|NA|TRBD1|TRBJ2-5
TGTGCCAGCAGCCCCCGGGACAGGGACCAAGAGACCCAGTACTTC
CASSPRDRDQETQYF
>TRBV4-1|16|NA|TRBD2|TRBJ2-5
TGCGCCAGCAGCCACGAGCGGGGGGGCAGAGTAGAGACCCAGTACTTC
CASSHERGGRVETQYF
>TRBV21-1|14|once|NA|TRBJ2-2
TGTGCCAGCAGCAACGGGGTTCGACCCGGGGAGCTGTTTTTT
CASSNGVRPGELFF
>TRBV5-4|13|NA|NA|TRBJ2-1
TGTGCCAGCAGGCCTCAGGGGGGAAATGAGCAGTTCTTC
CASRPQGGNEQFF
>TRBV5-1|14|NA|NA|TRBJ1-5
TGCGCCAGCAGCTTGGTAGGAGGGAATCAGCCCCAGCATTTT
CASSLVGGNQPQHF
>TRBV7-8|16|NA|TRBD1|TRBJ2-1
TGTGCCAGCAGCTTGGAGACAGGGAGCTCCTACAATGAGCAGTTCTTC
CASSLETGSSYNEQFF
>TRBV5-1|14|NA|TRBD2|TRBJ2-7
TGCGCCAGCAGCCCCGGGACTACCGCTCTCGAGCAGTACTTC
CASSPGTTALEQYF
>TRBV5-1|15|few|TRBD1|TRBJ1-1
TGCGCCAGCAGCTTGGCCGGACAGGGGAACACTGAAGCTTTCTTT
CASSLAGQGNTEAFF
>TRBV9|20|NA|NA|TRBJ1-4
TGTGCCAGCAGCCCCGACCTCCCGGGGGGGGTTTCTGCAACTAATGAAAAACTGTTTTTT
CASSPDLPGGVSATNEKLFF
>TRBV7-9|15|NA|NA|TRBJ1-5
TGTGCCAGCAGCTTAGGGGGACTGGTACATCAGCCCCAGCATTTT
CASSLGGLVHQPQHF
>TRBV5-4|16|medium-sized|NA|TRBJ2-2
TGTGCCAGCAGCTTGGCCTACCTAACGAACACCGGGGAGCTGTTTTTT
CASSLAYLTNTGELFF
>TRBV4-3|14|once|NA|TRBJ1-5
TGCGCCAGCAGCCAAGCACCGAGCGGGCTGCCCCAGCATTTT
CASSQAPSGLPQHF
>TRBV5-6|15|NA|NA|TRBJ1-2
TGTGCCAGCAGCTTGCGGGCCTTGACTCCGGGGGGCTACACCTTC
CASSLRALTPGGYTF
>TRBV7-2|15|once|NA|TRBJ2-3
TGTGCCAGCAGCTTAGTTGTCAGGGCCACAGATACGCAGTATTTT
CASSLVVRATDTQYF
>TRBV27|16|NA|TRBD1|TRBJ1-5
TGTGCCAGCAGTTCGGGGACAGGGCGAGGCAATCAGCCCCAGCATTTT
CASSSGTGRGNQPQHF
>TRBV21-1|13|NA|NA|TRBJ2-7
TGTGCCAGCTTAGGGGGACCTTCCTACGAGCAGTACTTC
CASLGGPSYEQYF